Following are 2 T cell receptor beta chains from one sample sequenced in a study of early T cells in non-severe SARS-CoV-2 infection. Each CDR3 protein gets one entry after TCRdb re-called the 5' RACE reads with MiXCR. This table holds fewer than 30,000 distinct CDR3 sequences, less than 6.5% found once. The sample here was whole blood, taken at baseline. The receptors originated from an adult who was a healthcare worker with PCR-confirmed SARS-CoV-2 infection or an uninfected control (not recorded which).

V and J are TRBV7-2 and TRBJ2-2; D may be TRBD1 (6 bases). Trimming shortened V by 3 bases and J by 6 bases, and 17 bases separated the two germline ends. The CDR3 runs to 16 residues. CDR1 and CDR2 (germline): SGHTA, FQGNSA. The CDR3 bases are TGTGCCAGCAGCTTTGGTGGTAGGGGGTCTTCCGGGGAGCTGTTTTTT. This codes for CASSFGGRGSSGELFF. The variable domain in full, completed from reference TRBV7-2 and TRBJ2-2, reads GAGVSQSPSNKVTEKGKDVELRCDPISGHTALYWYRQSLGQGLEFLIYFQGNSAPDKSGLPSDRFSAERTGGSVSTLTIQRTQQEDSAVYLCASSFGGRGSSGELFFGEGSRLTVL.

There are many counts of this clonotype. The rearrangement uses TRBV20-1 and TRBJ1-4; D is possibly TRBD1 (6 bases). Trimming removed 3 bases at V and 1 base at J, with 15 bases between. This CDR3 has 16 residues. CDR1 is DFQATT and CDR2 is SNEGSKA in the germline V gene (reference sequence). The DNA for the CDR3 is TGCAGTGCTAGCGGGGCTCTACAGGGAACTAATGAAAAACTGTTTTTT. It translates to CSASGALQGTNEKLFF.